What follows are 20 T cell receptor beta chains derived from one specimen sequenced in a study of blood T cell repertoires in COVID-19. The repertoire was sequenced with immunoSEQ multiplex PCR; TCRdb's copy has only in-frame clones and lacks some. Among approximately 89,000 clones, about four fifths were seen once, and the ten largest hold less than 25%. Sequences were obtained from peripheral blood. The receptors were sampled from a man between 70 and 80 years old with acute or convalescent COVID-19.

This chain connects TRBV25-1 to TRBJ1-6, with D possibly matching TRBD1 (6 bases). Trimming took 6 bases from V and 6 from J, leaving 18 bases between them. Germline V gene data show CDR1 as MGHDK and CDR2 as SYGVNS. CDR3 length equals 16 residues. The DNA for the CDR3 is TGTGCCAGCAGGGACCCCTGGGGGGGCTCTAATTCACCCCTCCACTTT. Translated: CASRDPWGGSNSPLHF.

This chain connects TRBV9 to TRBJ2-3; no clear D. The germline V gene has CDR1 SGDLS and CDR2 YYNGEE. CDR3 length: 14 amino acids. Trimming pared 4 bases from V and 2 bases from J, leaving 11 bases between. Written as DNA, the CDR3 is TGTGCCAGCAGCCCCAGACTGGACACAGATACGCAGTATTTT. It codes for CASSPRLDTDTQYF.

The chain recombines TRBV18 with TRBJ1-5; D gene ambiguous. Germline assignment: CDR1 KGHSH and CDR2 LQKENI. The CDR3 spans 14 residues. Trimming took 4 bases from V and 5 from J, leaving 12 bases between them. The CDR3 DNA sequence: TGTGCCAGCTCACGAGGTAACGGGGATCAGCCCCAGCATTTT. This translates into CASSRGNGDQPQHF.

The chain uses TRBV15 and TRBJ2-1; D possibly corresponds to TRBD2 (7 bases). The germline gives CDR1 LNHNV, CDR2 YYDKDF (reference sequence). Trimming left V 0 bases short and J 4 bases short, with 13 bases between. This CDR3 region has 16 residues. CDR3 sequence (DNA): TGTGCCACCAGCAGAGACGGGGGGCAGGTGTACAATGAGCAGTTCTTC. Translating gives CATSRDGGQVYNEQFF.

The V call is TRBV6-5, the J call TRBJ2-6; TRBD2 aligns across 7 bases. Looked up from germline, CDR1 is MNHEY and CDR2 is SVGAGI. V was pared by 8 bases and J by 0 bases, with 1 base of the junction left unmatched. This CDR3 has 14 residues. The CDR3 sequence is CASCGSSGANVLTF. The CDR3 DNA reads as TGTGCCAGCTGCGGGAGCTCTGGGGCCAACGTCCTGACTTTC.

CDR3 amino acids: CASSQEYRPSGANVLTF. The DNA of the CDR3 is TGTGCCAGCAGCCAAGAGTACAGACCCTCTGGGGCCAACGTCCTGACTTTC. V gene TRBV3-1 (or the pseudogene TRBV3-2) combines with J gene TRBJ2-6; D call uncertain. V was pared by 0 bases and J by 0 bases, with 9 bases between. CDR1 and CDR2 from the germline V gene are LGHDT and YNNKEL (reference sequence). The CDR3 is made up of 17 amino acids.

The chain combines TRBV27 with TRBJ2-1; 11 positions match TRBD2. The junction had 9 bases not matched to a gene; V was cut back by 4 bases and J by 7 bases. This CDR3 contains 16 residues. The germline V gene has CDR1 MNHEY and CDR2 SMNVEV (reference sequence). The CDR3 sequence is CASSSYSGRAWNEQFF. As DNA, the CDR3 is TGTGCCAGCAGTTCCTATAGCGGGAGGGCCTGGAATGAGCAGTTCTTC.

The chain uses TRBV18 and TRBJ2-2; the D is unclear. Trimming pared 0 bases from V and 4 bases from J, leaving 12 bases between. Per germline, CDR1 KGHSH and CDR2 LQKENI. CDR3 length equals 16 residues. CDR3 coding DNA: TGTGCCAGCTCACCACCTGCGGCAGCCTTCACCGGGGAGCTGTTTTTT. It yields the protein CASSPPAAAFTGELFF.

The V and J genes are TRBV15 and TRBJ2-7; 8 bases align to TRBD2. V lost 0 bases to trimming and J lost 0 bases; unmatched junction nucleotides: 10. CDR1 is LNHNV, CDR2 YYDKDF, per germline (reference sequence). CDR3 length equals 18 residues. This CDR3 reads CATSRDLTSGFFSYEQYF. The CDR3 nucleotides read TGTGCCACCAGCAGAGATCTCACTAGCGGCTTTTTCTCCTACGAGCAGTACTTC.

This rearrangement joins TRBV2 to TRBJ1-1, with 11 positions matching TRBD1. Losses at the gene ends were 6 bases for V and 8 bases for J; bases not matched to a gene: 8. Germline assignment: CDR1 SNHLY and CDR2 FYNNEI. The CDR3 has 14 residues. CDR3 sequence (DNA): TGTGCCAGCAGGGGCGGACAGGGGGCCGCGGAAGCTTTCTTT. It yields the protein CASRGGQGAAEAFF.

The chain combines TRBV9 with TRBJ1-3; unclear D gene. The CDR3 has 15 amino acids. Germline CDR1 reads SGDLS; CDR2 reads YYNGEE. V shed 0 bases and J shed 3 bases, with 10 bases lying between them. DNA of the CDR3: TGTGCCAGCAGCGTAGGTCGGGGAGGTGGAAACACCATATATTTT. Its protein product is CASSVGRGGGNTIYF.

The rearrangement joins TRBV11-2 to TRBJ2-5; tentatively, D is TRBD2 (6 bases). The V end lost 5 bases, the J end lost 4 bases, and 11 bases lay between the germline ends. Germline CDR1 reads SGHAT; CDR2 reads FQNNGV. The CDR3 consists of 13 residues. The CDR3, as DNA: TGTGCCAGCAGCCGGGACTTCCGAGAGACCCAGTACTTC. It codes for CASSRDFRETQYF.

In its sample, this clone was seen once. J is TRBJ2-7 and V is TRBV6-1; 9 bases agree with TRBD1. Unmatched junction bases numbered 7, after V lost 3 bases and J lost 4 bases. Germline V lookup: CDR1 MNHNS, CDR2 SASEGT. This CDR3 is 15 amino acids long. The CDR3 here is CASSDEGTGLYEQYF. CDR3 sequence (DNA): TGTGCCAGCAGTGACGAGGGGACAGGGTTGTACGAGCAGTACTTC.

This clone has only one observation. The rearrangement uses TRBV7-6 and TRBJ1-4; TRBD1 is a possible D gene (5 bases). CDR1 and CDR2 (germline): SGHVS, FNYEAQ. Trimming shortened V by 5 bases and J by 8 bases, and 18 bases separated the two germline ends. The CDR3 has 15 amino acids. In nucleotides, the CDR3 is TGTGCCAGCAGCGGACCGGGGGTGCGGGGCGAAAAACTGTTTTTT. It yields the protein CASSGPGVRGEKLFF.

The chain couples TRBV18 to TRBJ2-2, with D perhaps TRBD1 (6 bases). V was trimmed by 3 bases and J by 1 base, leaving 12 bases between them. The CDR3 has 16 amino acids. CDR1 is KGHSH, CDR2 LQKENI, per germline. In DNA form, the CDR3 reads TGTGCCAGCTCACCGAGGGGGATTGGGAACACCGGGGAGCTGTTTTTT. Its translation: CASSPRGIGNTGELFF. Complete variable domain (other parts from reference TRBV18 and TRBJ2-2): NAGVMQNPRHLVRRRGQEARLRCSPMKGHSHVYWYRQLPEEGLKFMVYLQKENIIDESGMPKERFSAEFPKEGPSILRIQQVVRGDSAAYFCASSPRGIGNTGELFFGEGSRLTVL.

This clone was recorded once. The chain couples TRBV6-5 to TRBJ2-5; 7 positions match TRBD1. V lost 9 bases to trimming and J lost 0 bases; unmatched junction nucleotides: 4. This CDR3 comprises 13 residues. Germline-derived CDR1 and CDR2 are MNHEY and SVGAGI. The CDR3 region has the DNA TGTGCCAGTAAGGGGGCTTACCAAGAGACCCAGTACTTC. Amino acid sequence: CASKGAYQETQYF.

The rearrangement uses TRBV3-1 (or the pseudogene TRBV3-2) and TRBJ1-6, with 8 nucleotides matching TRBD1. This CDR3 has 15 residues. CDR1 and CDR2 from the germline V gene are LGHDT and YNNKEL (reference sequence). The trim removed 4 bases at V and 9 bases at J, leaving 8 bases unmatched. In nucleotides, the CDR3 is TGTGCCAGCAGCCTCGAAGGGCAGGGGGCTTCACCCCTCCACTTT. It is translated as CASSLEGQGASPLHF.

V and J are TRBV2 and TRBJ2-3; maybe TRBD2 (6 bases). The CDR3 length is 13 residues. The V gene lost 7 bases and the J gene lost 2 bases, with 10 bases spanning the gap. Germline V gene sequence: CDR1 SNHLY, CDR2 FYNNEI. The DNA of the CDR3 is TGTGCCAGCAAGACGGGAGTCACAGATACGCAGTATTTT. Translation gives CASKTGVTDTQYF.

The chain's CDR3 is CASSLGPARGGGQETQYF. CDR3 bases: TGCGCCAGCAGCTTGGGCCCCGCCCGTGGCGGAGGCCAAGAGACCCAGTACTTC. The chain couples TRBV5-1 to TRBJ2-5; tentative D call: TRBD2 (5 bases). The germline V gene encodes CDR1 SGHRS and CDR2 YFSETQ. V lost 0 bases to trimming and J lost 1 base, with 19 bases between them. CDR3 length: 18 residues.

J is TRBJ1-5 and V is TRBV27; 11 nucleotides agree with TRBD1. CDR3 length: 17 amino acids. V shed 5 bases, J shed 6 bases, and the junction held 12 bases outside the gene matches. Per germline, CDR1 MNHEY and CDR2 SMNVEV (reference sequence). CDR3: CASSMGQGGTSGQPQHF. The CDR3 DNA is TGTGCCAGCAGTATGGGACAGGGGGGGACCTCCGGTCAGCCCCAGCATTTT.